The present T cell receptor beta chain was sequenced within a study of T cells in Graves' hyperthyroidism and ophthalmopathy. Overall study findings and caveats: Before onset, ophthalmopathy was predicted by the model a median about 6.2 months earlier. Ophthalmopathy and stable hyperthyroidism were separated by a 13 V-J model.

Patients having uncontrolled infection, another autoimmune disease, pregnancy or lactation were not included. The authors obtained PBMCs from 9 to 10 ml of fresh peripheral blood. What was amplified from RNA transcripts were TCR beta CDR3 regions. A set of HTBI primers served as the primers for a first-round RT-PCR of the TCR CDR3. TCRdb independently ran MiXCR on the multiplex PCR reads; one entry per CDR3 protein. The sample lists a few hundred thousand distinct CDR3 sequences; approximately 15% were seen once. The V end was cut by 0 bases, the J end by 6 bases, with 19 bases between. Germline CDR1 reads GTSNPN; CDR2 reads SVGIG (reference sequence). The CDR3 is 16 amino acids. This clonotype was recorded at least ten times. Its specificity is unknown.

The source is a woman aged 40 to 49 with Graves' ophthalmopathy. The chain combines TRBV30 with TRBJ2-3; TRBD2 is a possible D gene (5 bases). Material: blood. CDR3 bases: TGTGCCTGGAGTGTACCGGGGTCCCCAATGGGGGATACGCAGTATTTT. This translates into CAWSVPGSPMGDTQYF.